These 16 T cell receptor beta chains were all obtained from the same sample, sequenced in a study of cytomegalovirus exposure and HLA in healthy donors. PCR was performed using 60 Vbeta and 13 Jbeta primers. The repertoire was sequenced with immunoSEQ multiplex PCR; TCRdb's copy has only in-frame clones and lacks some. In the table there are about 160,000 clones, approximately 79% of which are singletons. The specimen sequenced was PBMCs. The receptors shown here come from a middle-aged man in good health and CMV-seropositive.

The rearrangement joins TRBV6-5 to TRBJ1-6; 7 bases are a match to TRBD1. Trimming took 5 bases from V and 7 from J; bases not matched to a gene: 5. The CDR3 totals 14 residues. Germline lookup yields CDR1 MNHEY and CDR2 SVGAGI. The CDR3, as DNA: TGTGCCAGCAGTGTGACAGGGAGGAATTCACCCCTCCACTTT. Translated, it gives CASSVTGRNSPLHF.

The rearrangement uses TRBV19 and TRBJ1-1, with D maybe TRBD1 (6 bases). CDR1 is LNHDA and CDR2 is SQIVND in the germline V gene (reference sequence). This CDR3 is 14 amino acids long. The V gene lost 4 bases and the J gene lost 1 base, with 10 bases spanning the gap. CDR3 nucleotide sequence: TGTGCCAGTAGTACCGACAGGAGGAACACTGAAGCTTTCTTT. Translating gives CASSTDRRNTEAFF.

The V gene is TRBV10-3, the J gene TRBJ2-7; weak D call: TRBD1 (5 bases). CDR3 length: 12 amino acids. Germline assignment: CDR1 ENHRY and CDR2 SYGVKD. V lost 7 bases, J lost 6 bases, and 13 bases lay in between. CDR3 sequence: CAINAGSAEQYF. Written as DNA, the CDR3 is TGTGCCATCAATGCAGGGTCGGCCGAGCAGTACTTC.

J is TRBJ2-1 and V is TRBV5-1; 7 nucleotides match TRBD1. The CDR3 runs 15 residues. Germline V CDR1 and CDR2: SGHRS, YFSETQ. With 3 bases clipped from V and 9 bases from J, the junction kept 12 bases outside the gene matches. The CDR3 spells CASSSRAATGTEQFF. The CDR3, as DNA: TGCGCCAGCAGCTCGAGGGCCGCGACAGGGACTGAGCAGTTCTTC.

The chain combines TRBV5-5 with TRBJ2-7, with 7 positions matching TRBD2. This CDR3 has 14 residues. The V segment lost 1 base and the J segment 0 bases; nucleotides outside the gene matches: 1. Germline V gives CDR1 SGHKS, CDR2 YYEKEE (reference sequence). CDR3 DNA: TGTGCCAGCAGCTTGCCTAGCGGCTCCTACGAGCAGTACTTC. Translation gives CASSLPSGSYEQYF.

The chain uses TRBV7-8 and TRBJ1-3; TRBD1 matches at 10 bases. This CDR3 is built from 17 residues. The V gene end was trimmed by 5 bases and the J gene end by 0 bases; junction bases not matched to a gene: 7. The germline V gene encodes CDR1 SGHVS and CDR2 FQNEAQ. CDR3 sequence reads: CASSLSTGGFSGNTIYF. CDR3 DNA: TGTGCCAGCAGCCTTTCGACAGGGGGCTTCTCTGGAAACACCATATATTTT.

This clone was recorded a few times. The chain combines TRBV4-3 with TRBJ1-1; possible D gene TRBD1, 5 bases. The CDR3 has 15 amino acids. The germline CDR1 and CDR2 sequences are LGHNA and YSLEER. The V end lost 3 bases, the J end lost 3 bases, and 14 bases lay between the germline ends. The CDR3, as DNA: TGCGCCAGCAGCCACTATCTATGGGGGGACACTGAAGCTTTCTTT. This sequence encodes CASSHYLWGDTEAFF.

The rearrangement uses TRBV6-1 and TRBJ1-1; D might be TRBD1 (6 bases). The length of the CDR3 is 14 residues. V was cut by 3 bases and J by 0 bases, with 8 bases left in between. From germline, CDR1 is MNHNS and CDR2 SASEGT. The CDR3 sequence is CASSDWDMNTEAFF. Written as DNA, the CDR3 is TGTGCCAGCAGTGATTGGGACATGAACACTGAAGCTTTCTTT.

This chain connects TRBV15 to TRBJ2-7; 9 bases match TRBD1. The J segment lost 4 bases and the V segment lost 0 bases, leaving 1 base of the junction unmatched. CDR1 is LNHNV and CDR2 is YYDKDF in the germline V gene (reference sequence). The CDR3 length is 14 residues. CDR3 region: CATSREGQGYEQYF. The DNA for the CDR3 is TGTGCCACCAGCAGAGAGGGACAGGGATACGAGCAGTACTTC.

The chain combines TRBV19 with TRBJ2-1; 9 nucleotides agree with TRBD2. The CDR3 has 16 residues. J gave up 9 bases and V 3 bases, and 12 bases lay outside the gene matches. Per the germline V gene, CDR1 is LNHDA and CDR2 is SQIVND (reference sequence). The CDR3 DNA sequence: TGTGCCAGTAGTATTTGGCGGGGGGGCCGAGTTAGTGAGCAGTTCTTC. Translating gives CASSIWRGGRVSEQFF.

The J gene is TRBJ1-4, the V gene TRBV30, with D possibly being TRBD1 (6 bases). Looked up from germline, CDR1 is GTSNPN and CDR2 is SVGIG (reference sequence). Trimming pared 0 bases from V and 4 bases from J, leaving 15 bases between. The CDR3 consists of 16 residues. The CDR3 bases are TGTGCCTGGAGTGTAGGGCGGGGGGCCGGTAATGAAAAACTGTTTTTT. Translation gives CAWSVGRGAGNEKLFF.

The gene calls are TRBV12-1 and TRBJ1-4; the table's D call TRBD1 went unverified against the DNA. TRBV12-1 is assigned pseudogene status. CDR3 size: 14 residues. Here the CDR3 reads CASSFDRVKEKLFF. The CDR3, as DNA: TGTGCCAGCAGCTTTGACAGGGTGAAGGAAAAACTGTTTTTT.

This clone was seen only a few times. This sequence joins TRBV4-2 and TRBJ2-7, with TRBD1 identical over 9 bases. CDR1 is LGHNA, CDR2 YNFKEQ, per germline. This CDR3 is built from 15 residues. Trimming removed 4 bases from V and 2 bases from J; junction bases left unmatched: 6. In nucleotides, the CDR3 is TGTGCCAGCAGCCGCCCGGGACAGGGTACCTACGAGCAGTACTTC. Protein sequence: CASSRPGQGTYEQYF.

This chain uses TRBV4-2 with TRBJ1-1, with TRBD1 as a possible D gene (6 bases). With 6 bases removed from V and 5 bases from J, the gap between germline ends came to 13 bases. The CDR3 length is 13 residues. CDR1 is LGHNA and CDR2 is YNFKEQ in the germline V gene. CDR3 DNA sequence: TGTGCCAGCAGTCCGGGGGGGGCAACTGAAGCTTTCTTT. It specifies CASSPGGATEAFF.

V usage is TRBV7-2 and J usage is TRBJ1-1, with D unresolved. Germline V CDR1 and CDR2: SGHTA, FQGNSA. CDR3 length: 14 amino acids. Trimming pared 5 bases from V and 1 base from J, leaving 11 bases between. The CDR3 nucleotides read TGTGCCAGCAGCCCAGCGGGCCGGAACACTGAAGCTTTCTTT. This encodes CASSPAGRNTEAFF.

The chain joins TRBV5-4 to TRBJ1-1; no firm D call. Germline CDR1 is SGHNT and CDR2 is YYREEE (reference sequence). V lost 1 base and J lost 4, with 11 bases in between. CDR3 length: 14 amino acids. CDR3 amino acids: CASSLTRVATEAFF. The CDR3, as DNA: TGTGCCAGCAGCTTGACGAGGGTTGCCACTGAAGCTTTCTTT.